This is a list of T cell receptor beta chains from one sample in a study of shared clonotypes between healthy human individuals. TCRdb's table, derived via immunoSEQ multiplex PCR, lists solely in-frame clones and lacks some. This sample has around 1,100,000 clones; 70% to 85% occur once, and the top ten carry 0.7% to 0.95%. Sequenced sample: memory CD4+ T cells from PBMCs. The receptors stem from a man younger than 30 in good health. Some clones in this sample may be carry-over from other donors' samples. The CDR3 runs from the conserved cysteine through the conserved F or W. D genes are given only for firm matches. Part of the rows lack a size; the others show once, few, many or a class for expanded clones.

size	D	J	V	CDR3	DNA
few	.	TRBJ2-7	TRBV6-5	CASTMGGEQYF	TGTGCCAGCACGATGGGCGGCGAGCAGTACTTC
.	.	TRBJ2-4	TRBV6-5	CASSPYGDIQYF	TGTGCCAGCAGCCCCTACGGGGACATTCAGTACTTC
.	.	TRBJ2-7	TRBV9	CASSVAATGTTYEQYF	TGTGCCAGCAGCGTAGCTGCTACAGGGACAACCTACGAGCAGTACTTC
many	.	TRBJ2-3	TRBV5-1	CASSLGGVGDTQYF	TGCGCCAGCAGCTTGGGGGGAGTGGGAGATACGCAGTATTTT
.	TRBD2	TRBJ2-7	TRBV10-3	CAISERLAAYEQYF	TGTGCCATCAGTGAGCGGCTAGCGGCCTACGAGCAGTACTTC
.	TRBD2	TRBJ2-3	TRBV4-1	CASSQEALAGRTDTQYF	TGCGCCAGCAGCCAAGAGGCACTAGCGGGCCGCACAGATACGCAGTATTTT
few	.	TRBJ1-2	TRBV10-3	CATRWGINYGYTF	TGTGCCACCCGTTGGGGAATTAACTATGGCTACACCTTC
.	TRBD2	TRBJ2-1	TRBV5-6	CASRGTSGRNEQFF	TGTGCCAGCAGGGGGACTAGCGGGAGAAATGAGCAGTTCTTC
.	TRBD2	TRBJ2-3	TRBV7-9	CASAKGLAGEADTQYF	TGTGCCAGCGCAAAGGGACTAGCGGGAGAGGCAGATACGCAGTATTTT
.	.	TRBJ2-7	TRBV6-6	CASSPEGRGQYF	TGTGCCAGCAGCCCGGAAGGGAGAGGGCAGTACTTC
.	.	TRBJ2-3	TRBV30	CAWTDRGKGDTQYF	TGTGCCTGGACGGACCGTGGAAAGGGGGATACGCAGTATTTT
.	TRBD1	TRBJ2-1	TRBV18	CASSPPDRGSYNEQFF	TGTGCCAGCTCACCACCTGACAGGGGTAGCTACAATGAGCAGTTCTTC
.	.	TRBJ1-4	TRBV15	CAARTGTTNEKLFF	TGTGCCGCGAGAACAGGAACAACTAATGAAAAACTGTTTTTT
once	.	TRBJ1-5	TRBV30	CAWSVSSNQPQHF	TGTGCCTGGAGTGTCTCTAGCAATCAGCCCCAGCATTTT
once	.	TRBJ2-1	TRBV7-9	CASSSPQGAGKNEQFF	TGTGCCAGCAGCTCCCCCCAAGGGGCGGGAAAAAATGAGCAGTTCTTC
.	.	TRBJ2-3	TRBV5-5	CASSLVEITDTQYF	TGTGCCAGCAGCTTGGTTGAGATCACAGATACGCAGTATTTT
.	.	TRBJ2-2	TRBV9	CASKRASNTGELFF	TGTGCCAGCAAGCGAGCGTCGAACACCGGGGAGCTGTTTTTT
.	.	TRBJ2-1	TRBV5-1	CASSLVVDNEQFF	TGCGCCAGCAGCTTGGTTGTGGACAATGAGCAGTTCTTC
.	TRBD1	TRBJ2-7	TRBV7-8	CASSRGQGSHEQYF	TGTGCCAGCAGCCGCGGACAGGGGTCCCACGAGCAGTACTTC
.	.	TRBJ1-2	TRBV28	CASSLAGYGYTF	TGTGCCAGCAGTTTAGCCGGCTATGGCTACACCTTC
.	.	TRBJ2-2	TRBV4-1	CASSQEARNTGELFF	TGCGCCAGCAGCCAAGAAGCCAGAAACACCGGGGAGCTGTTTTTT
.	TRBD2	TRBJ2-5	TRBV5-1	CASSLGSGRETQYF	TGCGCCAGCAGCTTGGGAAGCGGGAGGGAGACCCAGTACTTC
many	.	TRBJ1-5	TRBV5-6	CASSRVSENQPQHF	TGTGCCAGCAGCCGCGTGTCTGAAAATCAGCCCCAGCATTTT
once	TRBD2	TRBJ2-7	TRBV27	CASSQWTSGKYEQYF	TGTGCCAGCAGTCAATGGACTAGCGGGAAATACGAGCAGTACTTC
.	.	TRBJ2-7	TRBV4-3	CASSQAVTGLYEQYF	TGCGCCAGCAGCCAAGCGGTAACAGGGCTCTACGAGCAGTACTTC
.	.	TRBJ1-2	TRBV20-1	CSANYNGYTF	TGCAGTGCTAATTACAATGGCTACACCTTC
.	.	TRBJ2-5	TRBV10-3	CAISVGVQETQYF	TGTGCCATCAGTGTAGGGGTCCAAGAGACCCAGTACTTC
few	.	TRBJ2-7	TRBV6-5	CATWSSSYEQYF	TGTGCCACTTGGAGTAGCTCCTACGAGCAGTACTTC
many	TRBD1	TRBJ2-3	TRBV18	CASSSSRQGFSDTQYF	TGTGCCAGCTCGAGTTCTAGACAGGGGTTCTCAGATACGCAGTATTTT
.	.	TRBJ2-5	TRBV5-6	CASRSVSSETQYF	TGTGCCAGCAGGTCTGTTTCATCCGAGACCCAGTACTTC
.	.	TRBJ2-3	TRBV6-1	CASSERQSTDTQYF	TGTGCCAGCAGTGAACGGCAGAGCACAGATACGCAGTATTTT
.	.	TRBJ2-2	TRBV7-2	CASSPILGAGELFF	TGTGCCAGCAGCCCCATACTTGGGGCCGGGGAGCTGTTTTTT
.	.	TRBJ2-1	TRBV5-4	CASSYRAADPYNEQFF	TGTGCCAGCAGCTATAGAGCGGCAGACCCTTACAATGAGCAGTTCTTC